This TCR beta chain was obtained from a study of CD8+CD57+ T cells in acquired aplastic anemia. TCR beta VDJ and CDR3 were profiled, and genomic DNA was the template. MiXCR, applied by TCRdb to the reads, yields one record per CDR3 protein. The sample carries 40,000 or so distinct CDR3 sequences, roughly three quarters recorded once. From germline, CDR1 is DFQATT and CDR2 SNEGSKA (reference sequence). The CDR3 totals 13 residues. The V and J ends lost 2 bases and 3 bases respectively, with 10 bases between them. This TCR derives from a human donor in good health, serving as a control. The chain recombines TRBV20-1 with TRBJ1-2; TRBD1 is a possible D gene (5 bases). Specimen: sorted CD4+, CD8+, or CD8+CD57+ T cells (not recorded which) from PBMCs. CDR3 sequence reads: CSARRGTDYGYTF. CDR3 in DNA: TGCAGTGCTAGAAGGGGCACTGACTATGGCTACACCTTC.